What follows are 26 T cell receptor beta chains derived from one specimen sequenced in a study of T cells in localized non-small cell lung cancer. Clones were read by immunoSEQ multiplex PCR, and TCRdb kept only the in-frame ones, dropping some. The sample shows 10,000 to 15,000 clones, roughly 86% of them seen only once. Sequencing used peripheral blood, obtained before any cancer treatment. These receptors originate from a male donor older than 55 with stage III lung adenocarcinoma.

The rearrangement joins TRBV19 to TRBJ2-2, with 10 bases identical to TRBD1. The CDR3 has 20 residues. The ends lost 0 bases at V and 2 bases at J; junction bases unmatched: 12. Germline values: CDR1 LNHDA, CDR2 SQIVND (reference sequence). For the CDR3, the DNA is TGTGCCAGTAGTATAGACCCCCGCCGCCGACAGGGGGCTAACACCGGGGAGCTGTTTTTT. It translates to CASSIDPRRRQGANTGELFF.

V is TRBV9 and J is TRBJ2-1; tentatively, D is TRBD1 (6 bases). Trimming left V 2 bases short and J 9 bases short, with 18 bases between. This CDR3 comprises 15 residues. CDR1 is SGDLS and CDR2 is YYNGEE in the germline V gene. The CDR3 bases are TGTGCCAGCAGCGTCGGAACAGGGCCCTCCGGTGAGCAGTTCTTC. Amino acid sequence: CASSVGTGPSGEQFF. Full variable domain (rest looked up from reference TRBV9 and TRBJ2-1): DSGVTQTPKHLITATGQRVTLRCSPRSGDLSVYWYQQSLDQGLQFLIQYYNGEERAKGNILERFSAQQFPDLHSELNLSSLELGDSALYFCASSVGTGPSGEQFFGPGTRLTVL.

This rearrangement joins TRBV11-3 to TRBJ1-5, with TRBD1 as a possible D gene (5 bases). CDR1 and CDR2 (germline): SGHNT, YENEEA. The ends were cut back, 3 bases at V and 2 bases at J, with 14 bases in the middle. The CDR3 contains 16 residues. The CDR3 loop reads CASSFRWQGGNQPQHF. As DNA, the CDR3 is TGTGCCAGCAGCTTTCGTTGGCAGGGTGGCAATCAGCCCCAGCATTTT.

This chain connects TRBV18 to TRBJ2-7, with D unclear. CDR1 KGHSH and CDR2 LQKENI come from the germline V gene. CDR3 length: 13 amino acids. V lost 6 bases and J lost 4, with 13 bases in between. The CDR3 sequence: CASSSTENYEQYF. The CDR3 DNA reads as TGTGCCAGCTCTTCCACGGAAAATTACGAGCAGTACTTC.

CDR3 in amino acids: CASSELGDRHFSYEQYF. In DNA, the CDR3 is TGTGCCAGCAGCGAGCTAGGGGACAGACACTTTTCCTACGAGCAGTACTTC. This chain links TRBV9 with TRBJ2-7, with 7 bases that match TRBD1. Germline CDR1 SGDLS, CDR2 YYNGEE. The V and J ends lost 3 bases and 1 base, in that order; junction bases with no gene match: 13. The CDR3 is made up of 17 amino acids.

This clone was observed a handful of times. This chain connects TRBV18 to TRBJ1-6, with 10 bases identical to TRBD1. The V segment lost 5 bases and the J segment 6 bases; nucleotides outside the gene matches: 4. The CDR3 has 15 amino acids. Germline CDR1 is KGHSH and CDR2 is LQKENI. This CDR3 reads CASSEGQGINSPLHF. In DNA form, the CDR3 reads TGTGCCAGCTCAGAGGGACAGGGGATTAATTCACCCCTCCACTTT.

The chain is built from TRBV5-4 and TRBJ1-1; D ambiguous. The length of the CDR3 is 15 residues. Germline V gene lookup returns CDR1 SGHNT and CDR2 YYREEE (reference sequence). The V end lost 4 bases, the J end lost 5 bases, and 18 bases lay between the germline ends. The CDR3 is CASSRRPGIRTEAFF. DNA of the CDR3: TGTGCCAGCAGCCGAAGACCGGGCATAAGGACTGAAGCTTTCTTT.

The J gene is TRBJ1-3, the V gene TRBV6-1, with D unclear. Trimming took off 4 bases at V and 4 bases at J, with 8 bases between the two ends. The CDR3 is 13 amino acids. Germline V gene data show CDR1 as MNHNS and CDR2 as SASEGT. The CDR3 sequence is CASSAGMGNTIYF. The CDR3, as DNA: TGTGCCAGCAGTGCCGGGATGGGAAACACCATATATTTT.

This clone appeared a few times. The CDR3, as DNA: TGTGCCAGCTCCCCGGATAATTATGGCTACACCTTC. It codes for CASSPDNYGYTF. The rearrangement uses TRBV18 and TRBJ1-2; D remains ambiguous. Germline V gene lookup returns CDR1 KGHSH and CDR2 LQKENI. The length of the CDR3 is 12 residues. Trimming shortened V by 6 bases and J by 5 bases, and 10 bases separated the two germline ends.

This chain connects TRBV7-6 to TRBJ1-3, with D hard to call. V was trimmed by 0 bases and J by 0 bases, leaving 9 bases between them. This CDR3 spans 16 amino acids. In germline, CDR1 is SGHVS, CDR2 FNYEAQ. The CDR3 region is CASSLASPSSGNTIYF. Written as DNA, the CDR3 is TGTGCCAGCAGCTTAGCGAGTCCGAGCTCTGGAAACACCATATATTTT.

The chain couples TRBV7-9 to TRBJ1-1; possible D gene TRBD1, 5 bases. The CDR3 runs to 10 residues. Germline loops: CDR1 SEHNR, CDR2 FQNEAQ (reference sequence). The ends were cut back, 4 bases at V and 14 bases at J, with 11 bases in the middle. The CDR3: CASSSQGVFF. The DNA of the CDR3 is TGTGCCAGCAGCTCCCAGGGTGTGTTCTTT.

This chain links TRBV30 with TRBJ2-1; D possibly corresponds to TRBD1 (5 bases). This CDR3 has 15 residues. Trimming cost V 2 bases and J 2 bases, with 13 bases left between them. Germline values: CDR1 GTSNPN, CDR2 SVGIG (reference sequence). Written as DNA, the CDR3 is TGTGCCTGGAGTCGTGGCCAGGGAACCTACAATGAGCAGTTCTTC. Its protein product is CAWSRGQGTYNEQFF.

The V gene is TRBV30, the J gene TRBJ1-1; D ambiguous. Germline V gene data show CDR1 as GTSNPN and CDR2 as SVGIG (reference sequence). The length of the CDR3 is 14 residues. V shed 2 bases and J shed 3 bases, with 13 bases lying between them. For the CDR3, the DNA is TGTGCCTGGAGTATCAGCCTCGGGGACACTGAAGCTTTCTTT. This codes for CAWSISLGDTEAFF.

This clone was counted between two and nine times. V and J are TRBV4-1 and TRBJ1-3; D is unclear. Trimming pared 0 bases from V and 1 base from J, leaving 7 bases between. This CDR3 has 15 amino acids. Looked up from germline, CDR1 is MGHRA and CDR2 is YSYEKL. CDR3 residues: CASSQDLTSGNTIYF. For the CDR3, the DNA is TGCGCCAGCAGCCAAGATCTGACGTCTGGAAACACCATATATTTT.

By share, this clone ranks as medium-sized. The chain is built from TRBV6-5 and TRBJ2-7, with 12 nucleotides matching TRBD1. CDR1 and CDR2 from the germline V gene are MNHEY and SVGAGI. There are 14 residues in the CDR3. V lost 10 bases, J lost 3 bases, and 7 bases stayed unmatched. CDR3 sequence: CATNRDRGRYEQYF. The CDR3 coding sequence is TGTGCCACCAACCGGGACAGGGGGCGCTACGAGCAGTACTTC.

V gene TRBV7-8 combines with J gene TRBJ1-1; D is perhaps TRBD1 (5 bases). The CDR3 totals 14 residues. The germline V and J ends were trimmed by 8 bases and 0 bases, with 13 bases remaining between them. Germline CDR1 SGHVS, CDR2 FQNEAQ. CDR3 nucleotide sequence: TGTGCCAGCGATGCGGGGGTAGTGAACACTGAAGCTTTCTTT. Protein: CASDAGVVNTEAFF.

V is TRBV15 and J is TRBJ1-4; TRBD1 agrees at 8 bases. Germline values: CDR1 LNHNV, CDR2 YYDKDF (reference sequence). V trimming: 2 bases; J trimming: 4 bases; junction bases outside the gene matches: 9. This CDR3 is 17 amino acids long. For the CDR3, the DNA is TGTGCCACCAGCAGACCCAGGGGGCGAGGTGTTAATGAAAAACTGTTTTTT. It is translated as CATSRPRGRGVNEKLFF.

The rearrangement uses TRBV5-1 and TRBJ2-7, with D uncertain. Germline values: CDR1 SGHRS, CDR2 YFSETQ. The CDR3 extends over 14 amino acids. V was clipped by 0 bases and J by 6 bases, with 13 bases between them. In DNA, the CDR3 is TGCGCCAGCAGCTTGGAGGAGCTCAAAGGCGAGCAGTACTTC. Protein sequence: CASSLEELKGEQYF.

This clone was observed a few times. CDR3 sequence reads: CASSLVLGQETQYF. The CDR3 region has the DNA TGTGCCAGCAGCTTAGTTCTAGGGCAAGAGACCCAGTACTTC. The chain employs TRBV13 and TRBJ2-5; no clear D gene. This CDR3 has 14 amino acids. CDR1 is PRHDT, CDR2 FYEKMQ, per germline (reference sequence). The ends were cut back, 1 base at V and 2 bases at J, with 8 bases in the middle.

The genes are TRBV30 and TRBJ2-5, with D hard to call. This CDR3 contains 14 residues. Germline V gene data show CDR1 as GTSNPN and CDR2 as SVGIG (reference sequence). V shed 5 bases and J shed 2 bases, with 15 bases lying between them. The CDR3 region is CAWAPGPGQETQYF. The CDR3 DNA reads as TGTGCCTGGGCCCCGGGCCCGGGTCAAGAGACCCAGTACTTC.

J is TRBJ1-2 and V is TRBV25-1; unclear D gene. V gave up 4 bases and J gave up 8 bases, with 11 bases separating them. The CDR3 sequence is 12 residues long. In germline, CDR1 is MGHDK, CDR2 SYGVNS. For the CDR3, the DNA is TGTGCCAGCAGTGCATCGGGTAGCGGCTACACCTTC. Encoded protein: CASSASGSGYTF.

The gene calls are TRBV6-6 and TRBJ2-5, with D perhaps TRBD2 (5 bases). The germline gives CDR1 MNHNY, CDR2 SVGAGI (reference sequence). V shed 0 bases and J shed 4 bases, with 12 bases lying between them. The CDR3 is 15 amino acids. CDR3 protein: CASSYSLRGGETQYF. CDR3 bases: TGTGCCAGCAGTTACTCGCTTCGAGGAGGAGAGACCCAGTACTTC.

This CDR3 is CATSRDVGNVGSGYTF. In DNA, the CDR3 is TGTGCCACCAGCAGAGATGTTGGGAATGTGGGGAGTGGCTACACCTTC. The chain couples TRBV15 to TRBJ1-2; D is unclear. V dropped 0 bases and J dropped 7 bases, with 18 bases sitting between them. Germline assignment: CDR1 LNHNV and CDR2 YYDKDF (reference sequence). The CDR3 contains 16 residues.

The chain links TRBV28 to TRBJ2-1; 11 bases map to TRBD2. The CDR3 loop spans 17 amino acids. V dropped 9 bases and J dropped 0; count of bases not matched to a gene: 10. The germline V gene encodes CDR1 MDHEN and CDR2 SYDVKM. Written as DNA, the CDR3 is TGTGCCAGTACTAGCGGGGGCCAAATTAGCTCCTACAATGAGCAGTTCTTC. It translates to CASTSGGQISSYNEQFF.

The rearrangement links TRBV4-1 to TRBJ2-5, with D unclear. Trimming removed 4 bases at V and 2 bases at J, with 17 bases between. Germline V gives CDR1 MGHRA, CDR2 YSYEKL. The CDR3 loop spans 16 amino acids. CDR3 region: CASSRPGRRSQETQYF. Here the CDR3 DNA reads TGCGCCAGCAGCCGTCCGGGTCGGCGGTCTCAAGAGACCCAGTACTTC.

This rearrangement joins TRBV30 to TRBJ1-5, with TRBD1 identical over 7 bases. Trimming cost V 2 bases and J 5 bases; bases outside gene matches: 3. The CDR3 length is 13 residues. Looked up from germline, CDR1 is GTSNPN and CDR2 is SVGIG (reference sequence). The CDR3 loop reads CAWSLTGDQPQHF. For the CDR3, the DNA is TGTGCCTGGAGTCTAACAGGGGATCAGCCCCAGCATTTT.